A single sample gave rise to the 23 T cell receptor beta chains below, sequenced in a study of blood T cell repertoires in COVID-19 (dated by TCRdb to between 2020 and 2021). Library method: the immunoSEQ multiplex PCR assay. TCRdb's version of the immuneACCESS table is confined to in-frame rearrangements and falls short of the full clone set. An unresolved V gene accounts for under half of the shortfall where checked; the remainder is of unknown origin. The sample contains about 59,000 clones, 75% to 95% of them found a single time. More than 15% of the sample is in the top ten clones. The sequencing sample was made of peripheral blood. Receptor source: a man older than 75 with acute or convalescent COVID-19.

The chain is built from TRBV19 and TRBJ1-1; possible D gene TRBD1, 5 bases. The V and J ends lost 1 base and 0 bases respectively, with 12 bases between them. The CDR3 has 16 amino acids. Germline loops: CDR1 LNHDA, CDR2 SQIVND (reference sequence). Here the CDR3 reads CASSIGRRVMNTEAFF. The CDR3 DNA sequence: TGTGCCAGTAGTATAGGCCGCAGGGTGATGAACACTGAAGCTTTCTTT. Together with reference TRBV19 and TRBJ1-1, the CDR3 gives the full variable domain: DGGITQSPKYLFRKEGQNVTLSCEQNLNHDAMYWYRQDPGQGLRLIYYSQIVNDFQKGDIAEGYSVSREKKESFPLTVTSAQKNPTAFYLCASSIGRRVMNTEAFFGQGTRLTVV.

The rearrangement uses TRBV11-1 and TRBJ2-7; D call uncertain. Trimming removed 5 bases from V and 5 bases from J, with 10 bases in between. From germline, CDR1 is SGHAT and CDR2 FQDESV (reference sequence). The CDR3 contains 12 residues. The CDR3 nucleotides read TGTGCCAGCAGCCAACAGCTTCACGAGCAGTACTTC. Translating it yields CASSQQLHEQYF. Together with reference TRBV11-1 and TRBJ2-7, the CDR3 gives the full variable domain: EAEVAQSPRYKITEKSQAVAFWCDPISGHATLYWYRQILGQGPELLVQFQDESVVDDSQLPKDRFSAERLKGVDSTLKIQPAELGDSAMYLCASSQQLHEQYFGPGTRLTVT.

The CDR3 here is CASSTGTSSYNEQFF. CDR3 in DNA: TGTGCCAGCAGCACCGGGACAAGCTCCTACAATGAGCAGTTCTTC. The chain couples TRBV6-5 to TRBJ2-1; a weak D match, TRBD1 (6 bases). The ends were cut back, 6 bases at V and 0 bases at J, with 12 bases in the middle. The CDR3 consists of 15 residues. Per the germline V gene, CDR1 is MNHEY and CDR2 is SVGAGI.

The chain is built from TRBV19 and TRBJ1-4, with 7 positions matching TRBD1. Trimming at V came to 8 bases and at J to 0 bases, leaving 6 bases not matched to a gene. Germline V gene lookup returns CDR1 LNHDA and CDR2 SQIVND (reference sequence). There are 15 residues in the CDR3. CDR3 in amino acids: CASHPQGATNEKLFF. The CDR3 nucleotides read TGTGCCAGTCACCCCCAGGGGGCAACTAATGAAAAACTGTTTTTT.

The rearrangement uses TRBV27 and TRBJ2-3; 8 positions match TRBD1. Germline loops: CDR1 MNHEY, CDR2 SMNVEV (reference sequence). The CDR3 is 16 amino acids. V lost 6 bases, J lost 3 bases, and 11 bases stayed unmatched. CDR3: CASRTTDRAKTDTQYF. The CDR3, as DNA: TGTGCCAGCAGAACTACGGACAGGGCGAAGACAGATACGCAGTATTTT.

The chain recombines TRBV25-1 with TRBJ2-3; D not resolved. This CDR3 spans 11 amino acids. CDR1 is MGHDK and CDR2 is SYGVNS in the germline V gene. V shed 10 bases and J shed 3 bases, with 8 bases lying between them. The CDR3 nucleotides read TGTGCCACCAAAATTACAGATACGCAGTATTTT. Protein product: CATKITDTQYF.

The CDR3, as DNA: TGTGCCAGCAGCTTGTCCGGACAGGGGATCTCCTACGAGCAGTACTTC. This gives the protein CASSLSGQGISYEQYF. This chain links TRBV5-5 with TRBJ2-7; 9 nucleotides align to TRBD1. Germline V gene sequence: CDR1 SGHKS, CDR2 YYEKEE (reference sequence). V trimming: 1 base; J trimming: 0 bases; junction bases outside the gene matches: 5. CDR3 length: 16 residues.

This rearrangement joins TRBV4-2 to TRBJ2-1; 12 bases are shared with TRBD2. This CDR3 has 17 residues. J lost 8 bases, V lost 1 base, and 9 bases had no gene match. Germline V gives CDR1 LGHNA, CDR2 YNFKEQ. The CDR3 DNA reads as TGTGCCAGCAGCCAAGCGCGTGGCCTAGCGGGGGGGGATGAGCAGTTCTTC. Translation: CASSQARGLAGGDEQFF.

This chain links TRBV10-3 with TRBJ1-1; weak D call: TRBD1 (6 bases). The ends were cut back, 0 bases at V and 6 bases at J, with 14 bases in the middle. The germline V gene has CDR1 ENHRY and CDR2 SYGVKD. The CDR3 contains 15 residues. The CDR3 here is CAISESVGQWSEAFF. DNA for the CDR3: TGTGCCATCAGTGAGTCGGTGGGACAATGGTCTGAAGCTTTCTTT.

The J gene is TRBJ2-7, the V gene TRBV7-3, with 8 bases lining up with TRBD2. The CDR3 runs to 15 residues. The trim removed 5 bases at V and 6 bases at J, leaving 12 bases unmatched. The germline gives CDR1 SGHTA, CDR2 FQGTGA. The CDR3 nucleotides are TGTGCCAGCAGCCGGTCGGCGGGGGGTCCGGGCGAGCAGTACTTC. Translated: CASSRSAGGPGEQYF.

The chain carries TRBV2 and TRBJ1-5; the match to TRBD1 covers 7 bases. CDR1 and CDR2 (germline): SNHLY, FYNNEI. The CDR3 length is 14 residues. V was pared by 4 bases and J by 2 bases, with 2 bases of the junction left unmatched. The CDR3 coding sequence is TGTGCCAGCAGTGGCCAGGGGGGCAATCAGCCCCAGCATTTT. It translates to CASSGQGGNQPQHF.

The genes are TRBV29-1 and TRBJ1-1; 8 nucleotides line up with TRBD1. This CDR3 has 12 residues. From germline, CDR1 is SQVTM and CDR2 ANQGSEA. The CDR3 here is CRADRGQTEAFF. The CDR3 bases are TGCAGGGCCGACAGGGGTCAAACTGAAGCTTTCTTT.

The rearrangement uses TRBV27 and TRBJ1-2; D gene unclear. The germline V and J ends were trimmed by 6 bases and 7 bases, with 12 bases remaining between them. The germline CDR1 and CDR2 sequences are MNHEY and SMNVEV (reference sequence). The CDR3 consists of 12 residues. In nucleotides, the CDR3 is TGTGCCAGCAGCGCTTCAGGCTTTGGCTACACCTTC. Translated, it gives CASSASGFGYTF.

V is TRBV21-1 and J is TRBJ2-7; no check of the table's D call, TRBD1, against the DNA was made. TRBV21-1 is a listed pseudogene. This CDR3 comprises 14 residues. The CDR3 DNA sequence: TGTGCCAGCAGCTTTTACAGAGAAGCCTACGAGCAGTACTTC. This codes for CASSFYREAYEQYF.

The CDR3 nucleotides are TGTGCCAGCAGCGGGCAACTAGCGGGGGTAAACAATGAGCAGTTCTTC. It yields the protein CASSGQLAGVNNEQFF. The chain is built from TRBV9 and TRBJ2-1; 11 bases agree with TRBD2. In germline, CDR1 is SGDLS, CDR2 YYNGEE. With 3 bases clipped from V and 5 bases from J, the junction kept 7 bases outside the gene matches. CDR3 size: 16 residues.

The chain couples TRBV28 to TRBJ1-2; D remains ambiguous. CDR1 MDHEN and CDR2 SYDVKM come from the germline V gene. The CDR3 spans 14 residues. Trimming took 4 bases from V and 7 from J, leaving 16 bases between them. CDR3 residues: CASSSISAGLGYTF. DNA of the CDR3: TGTGCCAGCAGTTCGATCTCGGCAGGACTTGGCTACACCTTC.

This chain uses TRBV5-8 with TRBJ2-2; 7 nucleotides agree with TRBD2. There are 13 residues in the CDR3. From germline, CDR1 is SGHTS and CDR2 YDEGEE. V was pared by 3 bases and J by 7 bases, with 3 bases of the junction left unmatched. CDR3 in amino acids: CASSSRTSGELFF. Written as DNA, the CDR3 is TGTGCCAGCAGCTCCCGGACTAGCGGGGAGCTGTTTTTT.

The chain uses TRBV2 and TRBJ1-4, with D maybe TRBD1 (5 bases). This CDR3 has 14 residues. Germline values: CDR1 SNHLY, CDR2 FYNNEI. V was trimmed by 4 bases and J by 8 bases, leaving 14 bases between them. DNA for the CDR3: TGTGCCAGCAGTGTGGGAGGGGCGGGAGAAAAACTGTTTTTT. This gives the protein CASSVGGAGEKLFF. Full variable domain (remainder filled in from reference TRBV2 and TRBJ1-4): EPEVTQTPSHQVTQMGQEVILRCVPISNHLYFYWYRQILGQKVEFLVSFYNNEISEKSEIFDDQFSVERPDGSNFTLKIRSTKLEDSAMYFCASSVGGAGEKLFFGSGTQLSVL.

The V and J genes are TRBV4-1 and TRBJ1-1, with D possibly TRBD1 on 6 matching bases. CDR1 is MGHRA and CDR2 is YSYEKL in the germline V gene. The length of the CDR3 is 14 residues. V lost 5 bases, J lost 5 bases, and 15 bases lay in between. The CDR3 bases are TGCGCCAGCAGCTGGGGTCAGGGGCATACTGAAGCTTTCTTT. Translated, it gives CASSWGQGHTEAFF.

The chain couples TRBV29-1 to TRBJ2-2; 8 positions match TRBD1. The CDR3 extends over 15 amino acids. V was clipped by 4 bases and J by 3 bases; unmatched bases: 7. Germline assignment: CDR1 SQVTM and CDR2 ANQGSEA. CDR3 bases: TGCAGCGTTGGAGGCCAGGGGGCGCACACCGGGGAGCTGTTTTTT. This encodes CSVGGQGAHTGELFF.

The rearrangement joins TRBV2 to TRBJ2-1; D may be TRBD2 (6 bases). CDR1 is SNHLY, CDR2 FYNNEI, per germline. The CDR3 length is 13 residues. The germline V and J ends were trimmed by 7 bases and 12 bases, with 19 bases remaining between them. In nucleotides, the CDR3 is TGTGCCAGCACCTCGGGACTCCTGAAAGGGCAGTTCTTC. Protein product: CASTSGLLKGQFF.

This sequence joins TRBV24-1 and TRBJ2-5; possible D gene TRBD1, 6 bases. Germline lookup yields CDR1 KGHDR and CDR2 SFDVKD. This CDR3 contains 14 residues. Trimming pared 4 bases from V and 2 bases from J, leaving 10 bases between. The CDR3, as DNA: TGTGCCACCAGTGAGGCAGGACAGCAAGAGACCCAGTACTTC. This translates into CATSEAGQQETQYF.

The V and J genes are TRBV7-9 and TRBJ1-4, with TRBD1 matching over 7 bases. Trimming took 5 bases from V and 4 from J; bases not matched to a gene: 7. In germline, CDR1 is SEHNR, CDR2 FQNEAQ (reference sequence). CDR3 length: 15 residues. CDR3: CASSRPGTDNEKLFF. The CDR3 coding sequence is TGTGCCAGCAGCCGGCCCGGGACAGATAATGAAAAACTGTTTTTT.